This entry is about one T cell receptor beta chain. Its antigen is currently unknown. The source of the sample is a study of T cells expressing NK-cell markers. Study-wide results and caveats: As a fraction of CD8+ T cells, dominant NKG2C+ clonotypes reached roughly 1.0-7.0% in 5 to 7 donors.

UMIs accompanied the 5'RACE template switching by which TCR beta cDNA was made. TCRdb re-called the 5' RACE reads and catalogs CDR3 proteins one per entry, DNA excluded. Across 120,000 to 150,000 distinct CDR3 sequences, the top ten clones capture 12% of the sample. The CDR3 length is 15 residues. Per germline, CDR1 MNHEY and CDR2 SMNVEV (reference sequence). The gene calls are TRBV27 and TRBJ2-3; TCRdb calls TRBD2, which cannot be checked without DNA. Source material: blood T cells: a sorted CD56 or NKG2C T cell subset, CD4+ or CD8+ T cells, or bulk PBMC T cells (not recorded which). This TCR was recovered from a man aged 18 to 29 in good health. CDR3 amino acids: CASSRRQGGTDTQYF.